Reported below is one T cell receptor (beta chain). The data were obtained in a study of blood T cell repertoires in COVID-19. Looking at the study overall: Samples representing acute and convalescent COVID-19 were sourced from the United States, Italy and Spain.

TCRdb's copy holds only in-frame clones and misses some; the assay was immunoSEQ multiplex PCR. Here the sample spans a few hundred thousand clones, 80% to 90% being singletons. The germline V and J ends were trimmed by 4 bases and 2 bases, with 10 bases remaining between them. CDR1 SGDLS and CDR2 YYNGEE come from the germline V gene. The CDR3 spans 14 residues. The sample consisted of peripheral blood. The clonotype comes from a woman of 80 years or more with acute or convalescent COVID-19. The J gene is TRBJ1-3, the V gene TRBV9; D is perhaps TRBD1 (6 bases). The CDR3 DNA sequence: TGTGCCAGCAGCTTAGGGGGGGCTGGAAACACCATATATTTT. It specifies CASSLGGAGNTIYF.